Presented here are 9 T cell receptor beta chains from one specimen sequenced in a study of T-cell memory formation after mild COVID-19. TCRdb used MiXCR to reprocess the 5' RACE reads, holding one entry per CDR3 protein. The sample yields 300,000 to 350,000 distinct CDR3 sequences, under 15% seen once. The sequencing sample was made of PBMCs or a T cell subset sorted from them (not recorded which). The receptors stem from a young man who had mild COVID-19 (a few samples of this study predate the infection). Cell type and time point are not known.

The chain joins TRBV3-1 to TRBJ1-2; TRBD1 is a possible D gene (6 bases). The CDR3 sequence is 13 residues long. Trimming shortened V by 4 bases and J by 8 bases, and 14 bases separated the two germline ends. Germline CDR1 and CDR2: LGHDT and YNNKEL (reference sequence). Here the CDR3 DNA reads TGTGCCAGCAGCCCCGGACAGCGCCGGGGCTACACCTTC. Translated, it gives CASSPGQRRGYTF.

There are a few counts of this clonotype. The V gene is TRBV5-1, the J gene TRBJ1-2, with a possible D match to TRBD1 (5 bases). The CDR3 consists of 14 residues. V was trimmed by 7 bases and J by 4 bases, leaving 17 bases between them. The germline gives CDR1 SGHRS, CDR2 YFSETQ. In DNA form, the CDR3 reads TGCGCCAGCGGAGGGGATGGGGCATCCTATGGCTACACCTTC. Translated, it gives CASGGDGASYGYTF.

This clonotype was observed a few times. This chain connects TRBV14 to TRBJ2-4, with D possibly matching TRBD2 (6 bases). Germline CDR1 reads SGHDN; CDR2 reads FVKESK. V gave up 1 base and J gave up 4 bases, with 8 bases separating them. The CDR3 loop spans 14 amino acids. CDR3 bases: TGTGCCAGCAGCCAAGTAGGGACTAAAAACATTCAGTACTTC. Its protein is CASSQVGTKNIQYF.

The chain has TRBV7-9 and TRBJ1-1; D is perhaps TRBD1 (6 bases). This CDR3 contains 14 residues. Trimming pared 1 base from V and 4 bases from J, leaving 10 bases between. Per the germline V gene, CDR1 is SEHNR and CDR2 is FQNEAQ (reference sequence). The CDR3 nucleotides are TGTGCCAGCAGCTTAGAGGGCAGGGGCACTGAAGCTTTCTTT. It yields the protein CASSLEGRGTEAFF.

J is TRBJ2-1 and V is TRBV3-1; possible D gene TRBD1, 6 bases. Germline-derived CDR1 and CDR2 are LGHDT and YNNKEL (reference sequence). CDR3 length equals 16 residues. V lost 1 base, J lost 4 bases, and 14 bases lay in between. The CDR3 reads CASSQAQGLVYNEQFF. The CDR3 DNA follows: TGTGCCAGCAGCCAAGCCCAGGGGCTTGTATACAATGAGCAGTTCTTC.

This chain links TRBV6-1 with TRBJ2-2; D ambiguous. The CDR3 spans 15 residues. V gave up 7 bases and J gave up 0 bases, with 12 bases separating them. CDR1 is MNHNS and CDR2 is SASEGT in the germline V gene. The CDR3 nucleotides are TGTGCCAGCAACATTGGTATTGCGAACACCGGGGAGCTGTTTTTT. Protein sequence: CASNIGIANTGELFF.

In its sample, this clonotype was seen a few times. The genes are TRBV7-9 and TRBJ2-2; 7 bases map to TRBD1. Germline V lookup: CDR1 SEHNR, CDR2 FQNEAQ (reference sequence). Unmatched junction bases numbered 0, after V lost 8 bases and J lost 3 bases. The CDR3 is 12 amino acids. The CDR3 nucleotides are TGTGCCAGCGACAGGGACACCGGGGAGCTGTTTTTT. It specifies CASDRDTGELFF.

The V and J genes are TRBV29-1 and TRBJ1-1; 8 bases map to TRBD1. Trimming cost V 7 bases and J 0 bases; bases outside gene matches: 10. Germline V gene data show CDR1 as SQVTM and CDR2 as ANQGSEA. The CDR3 length is 15 residues. This chain's CDR3 is CSGAGGWGMNTEAFF. The CDR3 DNA is TGCAGCGGGGCAGGGGGCTGGGGGATGAACACTGAAGCTTTCTTT. Together with reference TRBV29-1 and TRBJ1-1, the CDR3 gives the full variable domain: SAVISQKPSRDICQRGTSLTIQCQVDSQVTMMFWYRQQPGQSLTLIATANQGSEATYESGFVIDKFPISRPNLTFSTLTVSNMSPEDSSIYLCSGAGGWGMNTEAFFGQGTRLTVV.

This clonotype was observed a few times. The chain couples TRBV5-5 to TRBJ2-3; tentative D call: TRBD1 (7 bases). The CDR3 covers 16 residues. Trimming removed 6 bases from V and 3 bases from J, with 20 bases in between. CDR1 is SGHKS, CDR2 YYEKEE, per germline (reference sequence). The CDR3 reads CASTFRPAGGTDTQYF. CDR3 nucleotide sequence: TGTGCCAGCACCTTCCGGCCCGCAGGGGGGACAGATACGCAGTATTTT.